This T cell receptor beta chain was sequenced for a study of response to subunit inactivated influenza vaccine. A few counts support this clonotype. The antigen remains undetermined. Study-wide points: New T cells are recruited in small numbers by each seasonal influenza vaccination, according to the authors' suggestion.

TCRdb analysed the RT-PCR reads with MiXCR anew, one entry per CDR3 protein. The profile shows about 520,000 distinct CDR3 sequences, approximately 6.9% of them singletons. This TCR came from a man in his fifties or sixties who received an inactivated influenza vaccine. Sequencing used PBMCs from blood, obtained roughly 24 months after vaccination.

CDR3 protein: CSVEGTRGGYTF. In DNA form, the CDR3 reads TGCAGCGTTGAGGGGACCCGGGGCGGCTACACCTTC. The rearrangement joins TRBV29-1 to TRBJ1-2, with a weak D call TRBD1 (5 bases). In germline, CDR1 is SQVTM, CDR2 ANQGSEA. There are 12 residues in the CDR3. V was clipped by 3 bases and J by 8 bases, with 13 bases between them.